The entry below gives a single TCR beta chain sequence along with its context. Followed over time, Seattle patients had been enrolled while infection was active. This entry comes from a study of blood T cell repertoires in COVID-19. Background on the study: Donors in the United States, Italy and Spain gave samples during acute or convalescent COVID-19. T cells, B-cell-depleted T cells, or PBMCs supplied cDNA or gDNA.

The authors' processing: From reference gene primer amplification, estimates of nucleated cell counts were derived. TCRdb's copy holds only in-frame clones and misses some; the assay was immunoSEQ multiplex PCR. V and J calls and clone size are as listed in that table; D and trimming were resolved from the DNA. The table records 450,000 or so clones, roughly 87% of them present only once. The V gene's germline CDR1 is GTSNPN and CDR2 SVGIG (reference sequence). This CDR3 is 14 amino acids long. Deletions cut 3 bases from V and 9 bases from J, with 20 bases between. The source is a man between 18 and 35 years old with COVID-19, enrolled during active disease. The material sequenced was peripheral blood. The chain couples TRBV30 to TRBJ2-5; a weak D match, TRBD2 (7 bases). CDR3 in amino acids: CAWSPLTQGRAQYF. The CDR3 DNA reads as TGTGCCTGGAGCCCACTAACCCAGGGGAGGGCCCAGTACTTC.